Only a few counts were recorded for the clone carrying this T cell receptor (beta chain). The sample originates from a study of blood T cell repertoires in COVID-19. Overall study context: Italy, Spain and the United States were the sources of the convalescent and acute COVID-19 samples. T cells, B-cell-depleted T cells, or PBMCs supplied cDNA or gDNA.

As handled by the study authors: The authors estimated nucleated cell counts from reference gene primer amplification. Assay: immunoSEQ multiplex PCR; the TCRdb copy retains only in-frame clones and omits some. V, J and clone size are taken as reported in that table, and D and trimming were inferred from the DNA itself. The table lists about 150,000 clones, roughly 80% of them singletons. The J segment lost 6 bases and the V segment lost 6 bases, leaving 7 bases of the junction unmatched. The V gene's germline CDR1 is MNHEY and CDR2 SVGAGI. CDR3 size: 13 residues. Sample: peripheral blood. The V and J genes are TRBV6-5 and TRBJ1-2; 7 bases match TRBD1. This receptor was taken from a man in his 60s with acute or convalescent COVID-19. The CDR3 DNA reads TGTGCCAGCAGCCTACAGGGGTACGATGGCTACACCTTC. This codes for CASSLQGYDGYTF.